This entry lists 18 T cell receptor beta chains sequenced from one sample in a study of blood T cell repertoires in COVID-19. The data were produced by immunoSEQ multiplex PCR, yet TCRdb's version contains in-frame clones alone and is incomplete. The table lists about 300,000 clones, around 83% of them singletons. Specimen: peripheral blood. The receptor source for this set is a woman between 45 and 60 years old with acute or convalescent COVID-19.

With regard to this clone: Other DNA sequences in this specimen translate into the identical CDR3. This chain joins TRBV24-1 and TRBJ2-3; D unresolved. CDR1 is KGHDR, CDR2 SFDVKD, per germline. Trimming removed 2 bases from V and 2 bases from J, with 4 bases in between. The CDR3 length is 13 residues. The CDR3 sequence is CATSDSYTDTQYF. For the CDR3, the DNA is TGTGCCACCAGTGATTCGTACACAGATACGCAGTATTTT.

This sequence joins TRBV7-2 and TRBJ1-1; D unresolved. Trimming removed 3 bases at V and 2 bases at J, with 13 bases between. From germline, CDR1 is SGHTA and CDR2 FQGNSA. There are 15 residues in the CDR3. The CDR3 region is CASSFAGAGNTEAFF. DNA for the CDR3: TGTGCCAGCAGCTTCGCGGGCGCGGGTAACACTGAAGCTTTCTTT.

The J gene is TRBJ1-5, the V gene TRBV21-1; the table gives TRBD1 as D, unverified against the DNA. TRBV21-1 is annotated as a pseudogene. The CDR3 consists of 17 residues. The CDR3 DNA is TGTGCCAGCAGCTGCAGTAAACAGGACAAAGCAAATCAGCCCCAGCATTTT. Residues: CASSCSKQDKANQPQHF.

This clone was picked up one time. V gene TRBV11-2 combines with J gene TRBJ2-5; D uncertain. The CDR3 covers 14 residues. Trimming removed 0 bases from V and 1 base from J, with 6 bases in between. In germline, CDR1 is SGHAT, CDR2 FQNNGV. CDR3 bases: TGTGCCAGCAGCTTAGACTATTCCCAAGAGACCCAGTACTTC. This sequence encodes CASSLDYSQETQYF. Complete variable domain (other parts from reference TRBV11-2 and TRBJ2-5): EAGVAQSPRYKIIEKRQSVAFWCNPISGHATLYWYQQILGQGPKLLIQFQNNGVVDDSQLPKDRFSAERLKGVDSTLKIQPAKLEDSAVYLCASSLDYSQETQYFGPGTRLLVL.

This clone has only a few counts. The genes are TRBV5-4 and TRBJ2-1, with TRBD1 identical over 9 bases. V lost 4 bases, J lost 4 bases, and 9 bases stayed unmatched. The CDR3 is 16 residues long. Germline V lookup: CDR1 SGHNT, CDR2 YYREEE (reference sequence). CDR3 bases: TGTGCCAGCAGCCCCACAGGGGGCGAGATGTACAATGAGCAGTTCTTC. It yields the protein CASSPTGGEMYNEQFF.

There are a few counts of this clone. The chain has TRBV18 and TRBJ2-1, with 8 bases that match TRBD1. The CDR3 totals 15 residues. Germline values: CDR1 KGHSH, CDR2 LQKENI. V gave up 3 bases and J gave up 4 bases; unmatched junction bases: 5. CDR3 residues: CASSPGQAVYNEQFF. CDR3 sequence (DNA): TGTGCCAGCTCACCGGGACAGGCCGTGTACAATGAGCAGTTCTTC.

In nucleotides, the CDR3 is TGTGCCAGCAGCGTCCCGGTCCTAGGACAGGGGGCGGATACGCAGTATTTT. Amino acid sequence: CASSVPVLGQGADTQYF. The chain joins TRBV9 to TRBJ2-3, with 11 bases matching TRBD1. Germline-derived CDR1 and CDR2 are SGDLS and YYNGEE. V dropped 2 bases and J dropped 6; count of bases not matched to a gene: 11. There are 17 residues in the CDR3.

This clone was counted a few times. The gene calls are TRBV2 and TRBJ2-7, with TRBD1 matching over 7 bases. J was trimmed by 5 bases and V by 4 bases; bases with no gene match: 2. Germline CDR1 is SNHLY and CDR2 is FYNNEI. The length of the CDR3 is 12 residues. CDR3 sequence reads: CASSGQGDEQYV. CDR3 nucleotide sequence: TGTGCCAGCAGTGGACAGGGTGACGAGCAGTACGTC.

The chain couples TRBV7-2 to TRBJ2-5; TRBD2 matches 14 bases. This CDR3 is 16 amino acids long. Germline lookup yields CDR1 SGHTA and CDR2 FQGNSA. J gave up 4 bases and V 5 bases, and 6 bases lay outside the gene matches. CDR3 DNA sequence: TGTGCCAGCAGCATTCGACTAGCGGGGGGGATAGAGACCCAGTACTTC. It is translated as CASSIRLAGGIETQYF.

The genes are TRBV5-8 and TRBJ2-3; 7 nucleotides line up with TRBD2. CDR3 size: 16 residues. The J segment lost 5 bases and the V segment lost 0 bases, leaving 9 bases of the junction unmatched. CDR1 and CDR2 from the germline V gene are SGHTS and YDEGEE. CDR3 nucleotides: TGTGCCAGCAGCTTGGCCATGCGGGAGCCCGGAGATACGCAGTATTTT. It encodes CASSLAMREPGDTQYF.

The V and J genes are TRBV30 and TRBJ2-7; 8 positions match TRBD2. The CDR3 is made up of 15 amino acids. V lost 7 bases and J lost 0; bases outside the gene matches: 11. Per germline, CDR1 GTSNPN and CDR2 SVGIG (reference sequence). The DNA of the CDR3 is TGTGCCTCCATGTGGGTCGGGAGGGCCTCCTACGAGCAGTACTTC. Protein: CASMWVGRASYEQYF.

This chain uses TRBV18 with TRBJ2-6; 10 bases fit TRBD1. CDR3 length equals 16 residues. CDR1 KGHSH and CDR2 LQKENI come from the germline V gene. J lost 4 bases, V lost 3 bases, and 3 bases had no gene match. The CDR3 DNA follows: TGTGCCAGCTCACCGGGACAGGGGTCAGGGGCCAACGTCCTGACTTTC. The encoded protein is CASSPGQGSGANVLTF.

About this clone: Other DNA sequences in this specimen translate into the identical CDR3. The CDR3 loop is CASSLRGEETQYF. DNA for the CDR3: TGTGCCAGCAGCTTGCGCGGGGAAGAGACCCAGTACTTC. The chain carries TRBV5-4 and TRBJ2-5; tentatively, D is TRBD2 (6 bases). The CDR3 consists of 13 residues. The germline V and J ends were trimmed by 1 base and 3 bases, with 7 bases remaining between them. Germline CDR1 SGHNT, CDR2 YYREEE (reference sequence).

V is TRBV5-1 and J is TRBJ1-6, with a weak D call TRBD1 (6 bases). Per the germline V gene, CDR1 is SGHRS and CDR2 is YFSETQ. V lost 1 base and J 7 bases, leaving 12 bases between the germline ends. CDR3 length equals 15 residues. This chain's CDR3 is CASSLSQGGNSPLHF. In nucleotides, the CDR3 is TGCGCCAGCAGCTTGTCACAGGGTGGCAATTCACCCCTCCACTTT.

The chain couples TRBV2 to TRBJ2-1, with 9 bases aligning to TRBD1. The CDR3 has 15 residues. Unmatched junction bases numbered 9, after V lost 4 bases and J lost 8 bases. Germline CDR1 reads SNHLY; CDR2 reads FYNNEI. CDR3 sequence reads: CASSGPGTGWDEQFF. The CDR3 region has the DNA TGTGCCAGCAGTGGCCCCGGGACAGGGTGGGATGAGCAGTTCTTC.

This rearrangement joins TRBV5-4 to TRBJ2-7, with D maybe TRBD1 (7 bases). In germline, CDR1 is SGHNT, CDR2 YYREEE (reference sequence). V lost 4 bases, J lost 2 bases, and 16 bases lay in between. The CDR3 is 15 amino acids. The CDR3 protein is CASSRGTELPYEQYF. In nucleotides, the CDR3 is TGTGCCAGCAGCCGCGGGACAGAACTCCCCTACGAGCAGTACTTC.

The chain recombines TRBV24-1 with TRBJ2-3; 11 bases align to TRBD2. After removal of 0 bases from V and 3 bases from J, the junction contained 4 bases not matched to a gene. The CDR3 is 17 residues long. Germline V lookup: CDR1 KGHDR, CDR2 SFDVKD. The CDR3 DNA is TGTGCCACCAGTGATTTGGAGCTAGCGGGGGGTACAGATACGCAGTATTTT. Encoded protein: CATSDLELAGGTDTQYF.

In nucleotides, the CDR3 is TGTGCCAGTAGTCCCCGGGGACGGGGGGGCACAGATACGCAGTATTTT. It yields the protein CASSPRGRGGTDTQYF. This chain links TRBV19 with TRBJ2-3; 7 bases match TRBD2. CDR3 length equals 16 residues. The junction had 9 bases not matched to a gene; V was cut back by 5 bases and J by 1 base. Germline values: CDR1 LNHDA, CDR2 SQIVND (reference sequence).